Below, 9 T cell receptor beta chains from the same sample are listed, as sequenced in a study of regulatory T cells in long-lasting Graves disease. As to time point: newly diagnosed GD, antithyroid drugs for less than 3 months. The TCR library was made from RNA extracted from PBMCs. The TCR beta library used iRepertoire HTBI primers with Arm-PCR amplification of CDR3. MiXCR was run by TCRdb on the multiplex PCR reads, yielding one entry per CDR3 protein. The sample lists almost 450,000 distinct CDR3 sequences, about 17% seen once, with around 11% in the top ten. These data also featured in a second study, about T cells in Graves' hyperthyroidism and ophthalmopathy.

The sample in question was peripheral blood mononuclear cells (PBMCs), obtained at new diagnosis, from a patient treated with antithyroid drugs. The origin of the receptors is a woman between 25 and 40 years old with Graves disease.

This clonotype was found many times. The chain couples TRBV18 to TRBJ1-1; a weak D match, TRBD1 (5 bases). Trimming took off 1 base at V and 1 base at J, with 13 bases between the two ends. CDR3 length equals 16 residues. Germline CDR1 and CDR2: KGHSH and LQKENI. The CDR3 protein is CASSPRGEGSNTEAFF. CDR3 nucleotides: TGTGCCAGCTCACCACGAGGGGAAGGATCGAACACTGAAGCTTTCTTT.

This clonotype was seen repeatedly, ten times or more. The V call is TRBV5-1, the J call TRBJ1-1, with a weak D call TRBD1 (5 bases). Trimming removed 5 bases from V and 1 base from J, with 15 bases in between. CDR1 is SGHRS, CDR2 YFSETQ, per germline. This CDR3 comprises 15 residues. The chain's CDR3 is CASRGSGLKNTEAFF. The CDR3 nucleotides are TGCGCCAGCAGGGGTTCGGGGCTCAAGAACACTGAAGCTTTCTTT.

In this sample, this clonotype turned up many times. This rearrangement joins TRBV12-3 or TRBV12-4 to TRBJ1-2, with D maybe TRBD1 (5 bases). This CDR3 comprises 12 residues. The ends were cut back, 4 bases at V and 8 bases at J, with 11 bases in the middle. The CDR3 region is CASSSGESGYTF. DNA for the CDR3: TGTGCCAGCAGTTCGGGGGAAAGCGGCTACACCTTC.

This clonotype was detected a few times. One base away lies a much larger clone, so this may be a sequencing read error. The chain links TRBV20-1 to TRBJ2-7; the match to TRBD2 covers 13 bases. CDR3 size: 15 residues. The V and J ends lost 6 bases and 6 bases, in that order; junction bases with no gene match: 11. The germline V gene encodes CDR1 DFQATT and CDR2 SNEGSKA (reference sequence). The CDR3 DNA sequence: TGCAGTGCGAAACTAGCGGGAGGGCCTAAGGTCGAGCAGTACTTC. It encodes CSAKLAGGPKVEQYF.

This clonotype was detected ten times or more. The chain has TRBV7-8 and TRBJ2-1; no clear D gene. CDR1 SGHVS and CDR2 FQNEAQ come from the germline V gene. CDR3 size: 16 residues. With 4 bases removed from V and 4 bases from J, the gap between germline ends came to 17 bases. Here the CDR3 reads CASSSGPPRGYNEQFF. The CDR3 DNA reads as TGTGCCAGCAGCTCTGGACCACCTCGTGGGTACAATGAGCAGTTCTTC.

This clonotype was recorded many times. This chain links TRBV18 with TRBJ1-5; no clear D gene. Germline CDR1 and CDR2: KGHSH and LQKENI. V dropped 8 bases and J dropped 3 bases, with 17 bases sitting between them. This CDR3 comprises 15 residues. Here the CDR3 reads CASALLGRPNQPQHF. The CDR3 nucleotides are TGTGCCAGCGCCCTACTTGGTAGACCCAATCAGCCCCAGCATTTT.

This clonotype was detected many times. The chain links TRBV5-1 to TRBJ1-2; a weak D match, TRBD1 (5 bases). The CDR3 sequence is 14 residues long. The V gene lost 5 bases and the J gene lost 4 bases, with 15 bases spanning the gap. Germline CDR1 SGHRS, CDR2 YFSETQ. The DNA for the CDR3 is TGCGCCAGCAGTCCCTCGCAGGGAACCTATGGCTACACCTTC. Translation: CASSPSQGTYGYTF.

At least ten counts were recorded for this clonotype. The chain carries TRBV5-1 and TRBJ2-7, with 8 bases aligning to TRBD1. This CDR3 is built from 14 residues. Germline CDR1 and CDR2: SGHRS and YFSETQ. V lost 5 bases, J lost 4 bases, and 8 bases stayed unmatched. The CDR3 loop reads CASSSDRAVYEQYF. The CDR3 coding sequence is TGCGCCAGCAGTTCGGACAGGGCGGTTTACGAGCAGTACTTC.

Points on this clonotype: A much more abundant neighbour one base away suggests this may be a read error. V usage is TRBV20-1 and J usage is TRBJ2-7; 8 bases are shared with TRBD1. The CDR3 runs 14 residues. CDR1 and CDR2 from the germline V gene are DFQATT and SNEGSKA (reference sequence). The chain's CDR3 is CSALSRDRWYAQYF. The CDR3 coding sequence is TGCAGTGCCCTAAGCAGGGACAGGTGGTACGCGCAGTACTTC.